Sequencing of this T cell receptor beta chain was carried out in a study of control samples from healthy donors and cancer patients. Trimming shortened V by 5 bases and J by 2 bases, and 12 bases separated the two germline ends. Germline CDR1 is KGHSH and CDR2 is LQKENI. The CDR3 spans 15 residues. Data came from immunoSEQ multiplex PCR; TCRdb stores just in-frame clones and leaves some out. The sample carries about 83,000 clones, 91% recorded once. The V and J genes are TRBV18 and TRBJ1-4; D is perhaps TRBD1 (6 bases). The origin of this receptor is a man aged 30-40 years in good health. The sequencing input was blood. The CDR3 DNA reads as TGTGCCAGCTCAATCGGACAGTCGACTAATGAAAAACTGTTTTTT. Residues: CASSIGQSTNEKLFF.